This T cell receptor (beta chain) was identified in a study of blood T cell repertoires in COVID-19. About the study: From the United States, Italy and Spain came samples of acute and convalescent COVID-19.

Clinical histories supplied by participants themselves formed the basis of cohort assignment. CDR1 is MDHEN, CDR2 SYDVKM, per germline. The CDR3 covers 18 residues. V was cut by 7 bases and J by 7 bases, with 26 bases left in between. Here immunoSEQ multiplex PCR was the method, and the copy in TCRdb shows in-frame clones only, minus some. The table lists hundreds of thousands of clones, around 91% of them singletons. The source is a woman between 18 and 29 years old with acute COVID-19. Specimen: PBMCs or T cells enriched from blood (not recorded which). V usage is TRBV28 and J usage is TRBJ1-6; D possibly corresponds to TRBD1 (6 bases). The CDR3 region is CASITTGLLLAANSPLHF. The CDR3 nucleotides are TGTGCCAGCATCACGACAGGTTTACTTCTGGCCGCGAATTCACCCCTCCACTTT.